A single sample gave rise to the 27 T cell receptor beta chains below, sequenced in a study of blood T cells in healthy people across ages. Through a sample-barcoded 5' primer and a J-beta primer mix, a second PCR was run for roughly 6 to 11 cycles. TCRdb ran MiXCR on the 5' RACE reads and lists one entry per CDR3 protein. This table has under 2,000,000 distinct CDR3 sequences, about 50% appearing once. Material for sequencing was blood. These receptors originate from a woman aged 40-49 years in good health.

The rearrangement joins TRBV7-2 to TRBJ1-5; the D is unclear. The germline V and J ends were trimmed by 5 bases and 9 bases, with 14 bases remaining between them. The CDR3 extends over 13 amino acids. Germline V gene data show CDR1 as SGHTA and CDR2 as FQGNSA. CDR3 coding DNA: TGTGCCAGCAGCGAGAGCGGCGGTCGGCCCCAGCATTTT. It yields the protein CASSESGGRPQHF. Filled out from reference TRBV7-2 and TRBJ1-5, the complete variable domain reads GAGVSQSPSNKVTEKGKDVELRCDPISGHTALYWYRQSLGQGLEFLIYFQGNSAPDKSGLPSDRFSAERTGGSVSTLTIQRTQQEDSAVYLCASSESGGRPQHFGDGTRLSIL.

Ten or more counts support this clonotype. The CDR3 coding sequence is TGCGCCAGCAGCCAAGGGTGGGGACAACGCAACTATGGCTACACCTTC. Amino acids: CASSQGWGQRNYGYTF. The chain links TRBV4-3 to TRBJ1-2, with a tentative D call TRBD1 (6 bases). Germline V gives CDR1 LGHNA, CDR2 YSLEER. The CDR3 is made up of 16 amino acids. With 1 base removed from V and 2 bases from J, the gap between germline ends came to 14 bases.

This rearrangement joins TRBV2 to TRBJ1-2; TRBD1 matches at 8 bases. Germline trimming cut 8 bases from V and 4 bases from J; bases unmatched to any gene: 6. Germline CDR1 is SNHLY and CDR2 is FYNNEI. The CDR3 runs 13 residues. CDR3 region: CASETGVTYGYTF. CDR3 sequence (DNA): TGTGCCAGCGAGACAGGGGTGACCTATGGCTACACCTTC.

Written as DNA, the CDR3 is TGTGCCAGCACCCGACGAGTCCAAGAGACCCAGTACTTC. Translating it yields CASTRRVQETQYF. The chain joins TRBV7-2 to TRBJ2-4; D gene ambiguous. The J call may not be correct, given that the DNA end is closer to TRBJ2-5. Germline CDR1 is SGHTA and CDR2 is FQGNSA. The CDR3 is 13 amino acids.

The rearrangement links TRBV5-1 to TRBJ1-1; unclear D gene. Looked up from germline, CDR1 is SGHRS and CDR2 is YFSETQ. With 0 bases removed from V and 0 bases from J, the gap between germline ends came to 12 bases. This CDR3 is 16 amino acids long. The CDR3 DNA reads TGCGCCAGCAGCTTGGATCTTCTGGCAATGAACACTGAAGCTTTCTTT. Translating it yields CASSLDLLAMNTEAFF.

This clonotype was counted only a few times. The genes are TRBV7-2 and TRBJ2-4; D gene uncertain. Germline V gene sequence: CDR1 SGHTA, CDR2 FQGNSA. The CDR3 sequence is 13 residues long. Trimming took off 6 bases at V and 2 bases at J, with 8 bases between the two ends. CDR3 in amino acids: CASRPDPKNIQYF. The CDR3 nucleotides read TGTGCCAGCAGACCAGACCCCAAAAACATTCAGTACTTC.

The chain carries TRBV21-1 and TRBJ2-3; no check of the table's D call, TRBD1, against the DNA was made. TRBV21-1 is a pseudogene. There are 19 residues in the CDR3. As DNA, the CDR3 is TGTGCCAACAGCAAAGTAAAAAGGGACAGGGGGCGGCCCACAGATACGCGGTATTTT. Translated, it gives CANSKVKRDRGRPTDTRYF.

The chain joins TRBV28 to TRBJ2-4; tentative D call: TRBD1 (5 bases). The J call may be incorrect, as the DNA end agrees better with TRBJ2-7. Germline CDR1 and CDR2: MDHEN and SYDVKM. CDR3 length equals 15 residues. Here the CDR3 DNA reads TGTGCCAGCAGTTTTGTAGGGGCCATTGATTACGAGCAGTACTTC. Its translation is CASSFVGAIDYEQYF.

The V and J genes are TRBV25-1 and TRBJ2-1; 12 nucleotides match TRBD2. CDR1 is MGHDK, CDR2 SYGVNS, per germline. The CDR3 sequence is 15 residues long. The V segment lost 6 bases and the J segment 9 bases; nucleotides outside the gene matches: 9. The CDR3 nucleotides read TGTGCCAGCAGCCGAACTAGCGGGGGGCAAAGTGAGCAGTTCTTC. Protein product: CASSRTSGGQSEQFF.

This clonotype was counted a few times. CDR3 in amino acids: CASSYGQGRQETQYF. The CDR3 DNA sequence: TGTGCCAGCAGTTACGGGCAGGGCCGCCAAGAGACCCAGTACTTC. The V gene is TRBV6-2 or TRBV6-3, the J gene TRBJ2-5, with a tentative D call TRBD1 (5 bases). V lost 2 bases to trimming and J lost 1 base, with 11 bases between them. From germline, CDR1 is MNHEY and CDR2 SVGEGT. The CDR3 totals 15 residues.

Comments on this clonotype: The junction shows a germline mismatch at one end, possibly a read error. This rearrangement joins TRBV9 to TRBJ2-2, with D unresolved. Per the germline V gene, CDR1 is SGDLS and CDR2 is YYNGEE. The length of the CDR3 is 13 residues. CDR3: CASSVVSAGELFF. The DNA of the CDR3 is TGTGCCAGCAGTGTAGTTTCCGCCGGGGAGCTGTTTTTT.

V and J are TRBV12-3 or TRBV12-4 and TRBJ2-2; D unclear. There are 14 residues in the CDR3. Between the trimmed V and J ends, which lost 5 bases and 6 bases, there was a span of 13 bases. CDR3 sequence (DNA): TGTGCCAGCAGTCTTGGACGAAGGTCCGGGGAGCTGTTTTTT. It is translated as CASSLGRRSGELFF.

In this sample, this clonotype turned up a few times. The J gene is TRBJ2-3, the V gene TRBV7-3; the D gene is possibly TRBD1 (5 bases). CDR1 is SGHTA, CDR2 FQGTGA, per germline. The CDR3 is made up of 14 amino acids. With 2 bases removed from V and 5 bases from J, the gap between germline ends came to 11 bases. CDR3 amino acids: CASSLSGMEDTQYF. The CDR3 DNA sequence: TGTGCCAGCAGCTTATCAGGGATGGAAGATACGCAGTATTTT. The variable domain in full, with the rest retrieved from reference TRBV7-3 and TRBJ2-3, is GAGVSQTPSNKVTEKGKYVELRCDPISGHTALYWYRQSLGQGPEFLIYFQGTGAADDSGLPNDRFFAVRPEGSVSTLKIQRTERGDSAVYLCASSLSGMEDTQYFGPGTRLTVL.

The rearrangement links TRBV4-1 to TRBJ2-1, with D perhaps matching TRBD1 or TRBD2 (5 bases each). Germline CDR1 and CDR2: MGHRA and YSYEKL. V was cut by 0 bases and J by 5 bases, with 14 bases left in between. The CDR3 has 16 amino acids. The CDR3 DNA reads TGCGCCAGCAGCCAAGATCGTAGCGAGGGGAACAATGAGCAGTTCTTC. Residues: CASSQDRSEGNNEQFF.

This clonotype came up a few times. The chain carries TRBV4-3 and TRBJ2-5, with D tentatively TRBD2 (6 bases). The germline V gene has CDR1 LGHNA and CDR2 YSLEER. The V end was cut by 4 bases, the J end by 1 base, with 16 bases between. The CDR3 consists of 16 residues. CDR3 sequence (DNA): TGCGCCAGCAGCCCGGGTACACTAGCTTCCCAAGAGACCCAGTACTTC. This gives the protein CASSPGTLASQETQYF.

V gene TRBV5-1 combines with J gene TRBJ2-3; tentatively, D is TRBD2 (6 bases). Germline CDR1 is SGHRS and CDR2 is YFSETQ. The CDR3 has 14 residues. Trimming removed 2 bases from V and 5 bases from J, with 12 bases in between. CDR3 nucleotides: TGCGCCAGCAGCTTTACGGGGGTAGAAGATACGCAGTATTTT. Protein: CASSFTGVEDTQYF.

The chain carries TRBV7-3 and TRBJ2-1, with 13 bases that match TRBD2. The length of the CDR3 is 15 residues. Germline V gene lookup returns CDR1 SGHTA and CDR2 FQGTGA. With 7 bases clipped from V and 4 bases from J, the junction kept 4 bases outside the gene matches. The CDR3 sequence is CASNQTSGGYNEQFF. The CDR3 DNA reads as TGTGCCAGCAACCAGACTAGCGGGGGGTACAATGAGCAGTTCTTC.

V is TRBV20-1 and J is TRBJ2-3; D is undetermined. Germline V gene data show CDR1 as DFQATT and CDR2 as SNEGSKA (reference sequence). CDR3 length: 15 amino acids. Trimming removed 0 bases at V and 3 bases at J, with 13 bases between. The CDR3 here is CSARDQNIGTDTQYF. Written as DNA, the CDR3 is TGCAGTGCTAGAGATCAGAACATCGGTACAGATACGCAGTATTTT.

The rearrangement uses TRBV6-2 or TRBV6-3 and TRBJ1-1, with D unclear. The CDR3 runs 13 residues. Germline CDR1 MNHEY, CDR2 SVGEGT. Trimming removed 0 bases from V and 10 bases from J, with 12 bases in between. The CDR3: CASSYSAGSGAFF. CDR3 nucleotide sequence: TGTGCCAGCAGTTACTCGGCAGGCTCAGGAGCTTTCTTT.

In DNA, the CDR3 is TGCAGTGCCCCAGAAGTTTGGGTCCTGGGGACCCAGTACTTC. Residues: CSAPEVWVLGTQYF. This chain connects TRBV20-1 to TRBJ2-5; no clear D. Looked up from germline, CDR1 is DFQATT and CDR2 is SNEGSKA (reference sequence). V was clipped by 6 bases and J by 7 bases, with 21 bases between them. The CDR3 extends over 14 amino acids.

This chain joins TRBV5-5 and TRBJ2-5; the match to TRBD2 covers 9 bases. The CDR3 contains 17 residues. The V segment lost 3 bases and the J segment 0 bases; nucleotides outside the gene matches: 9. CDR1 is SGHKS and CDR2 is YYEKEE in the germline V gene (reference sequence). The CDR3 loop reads CASSSGASGEDQETQYF. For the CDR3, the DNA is TGTGCCAGCAGCTCAGGGGCTAGCGGGGAGGACCAAGAGACCCAGTACTTC.

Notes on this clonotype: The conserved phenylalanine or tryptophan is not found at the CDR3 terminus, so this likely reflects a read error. CDR3 sequence (DNA): TGTGCCACCACCCCCAAGGCTCAAGAGACCCAGTACGTC. It translates to CATTPKAQETQYV. The chain recombines TRBV15 with TRBJ2-5; D is unresolved. This CDR3 region has 13 residues. Germline loops: CDR1 LNHNV, CDR2 YYDKDF (reference sequence). V was trimmed by 7 bases and J by 2 bases, leaving 11 bases between them.

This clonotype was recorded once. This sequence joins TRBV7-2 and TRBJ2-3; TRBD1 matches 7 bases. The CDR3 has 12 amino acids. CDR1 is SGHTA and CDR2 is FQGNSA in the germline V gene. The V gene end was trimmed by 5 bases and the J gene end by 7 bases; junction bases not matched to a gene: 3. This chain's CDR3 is CASSPRGYTQYF. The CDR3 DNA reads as TGTGCCAGCAGCCCCAGGGGGTATACGCAGTATTTT.

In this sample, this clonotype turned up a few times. The CDR3 DNA sequence: TGTGCCAGCAGTACCTGGACAGGGAACGAGCAGTACTTC. Protein sequence: CASSTWTGNEQYF. The rearrangement links TRBV6-2 or TRBV6-3 to TRBJ2-7, with TRBD1 identical over 8 bases. Germline V gene lookup returns CDR1 MNHEY and CDR2 SVGEGT. This CDR3 is 13 amino acids long. The trim removed 5 bases at V and 5 bases at J, leaving 5 bases unmatched.

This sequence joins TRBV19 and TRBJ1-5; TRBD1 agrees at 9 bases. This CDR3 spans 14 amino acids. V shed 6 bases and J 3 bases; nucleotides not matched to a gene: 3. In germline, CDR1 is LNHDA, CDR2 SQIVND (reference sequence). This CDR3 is CASRGQGTNQPQHF. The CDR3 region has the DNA TGTGCCAGTAGGGGACAGGGAACCAATCAGCCCCAGCATTTT.

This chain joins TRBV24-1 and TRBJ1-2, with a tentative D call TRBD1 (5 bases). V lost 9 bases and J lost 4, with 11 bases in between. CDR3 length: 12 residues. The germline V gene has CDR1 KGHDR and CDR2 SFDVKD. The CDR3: CATPEQGYGYTF. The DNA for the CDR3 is TGTGCCACCCCGGAGCAGGGCTATGGCTACACCTTC.

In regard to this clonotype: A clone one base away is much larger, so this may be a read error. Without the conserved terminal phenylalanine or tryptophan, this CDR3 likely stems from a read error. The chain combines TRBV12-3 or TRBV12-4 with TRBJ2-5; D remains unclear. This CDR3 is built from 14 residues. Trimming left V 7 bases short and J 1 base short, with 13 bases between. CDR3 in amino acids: CASNLGIVQETQYL. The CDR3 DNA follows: TGTGCCAGCAACTTAGGGATCGTCCAAGAGACCCAGTACCTC.